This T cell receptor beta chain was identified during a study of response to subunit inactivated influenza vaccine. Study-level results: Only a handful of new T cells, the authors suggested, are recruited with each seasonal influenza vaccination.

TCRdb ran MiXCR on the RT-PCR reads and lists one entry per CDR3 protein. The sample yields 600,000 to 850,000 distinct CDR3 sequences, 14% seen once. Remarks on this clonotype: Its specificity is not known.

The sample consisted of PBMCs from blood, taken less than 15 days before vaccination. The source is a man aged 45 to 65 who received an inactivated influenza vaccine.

The CDR3 DNA reads as TGTGCCAGCAGCCGGGGTCAGACTGGAGAGACCCAGTACTTC. This encodes CASSRGQTGETQYF. The chain carries TRBV4-2 and TRBJ2-5; D is ambiguous. The CDR3 loop spans 14 amino acids. Trimming took off 4 bases at V and 4 bases at J, with 13 bases between the two ends. CDR1 and CDR2 from the germline V gene are LGHNA and YNFKEQ.